This TCR beta chain was sequenced for a study of T-cell reconstitution after alpha-beta-depleted transplantation in children. This clonotype was observed at least ten times. CDR3 length equals 13 residues. Germline CDR1 reads GTSNPN; CDR2 reads SVGIG (reference sequence). V dropped 2 bases and J dropped 1 base, with 8 bases sitting between them. Preparation of the TCRbeta library used unique molecular identifiers. A single record per CDR3 protein comes from TCRdb applying MiXCR to the PCR reads. The sample records some 300,000 distinct CDR3 sequences, about 9.4% being singletons. The clonotype comes from a human donor who donated a stem cell graft to a child with acute lymphoblastic leukemia. The sequencing used PBMCs from the stem cell graft donor, collected from the stem cell graft. V is TRBV30 and J is TRBJ2-5; D is undetermined. Here the CDR3 reads CAWSFSAQETQYF. CDR3 in DNA: TGTGCCTGGAGTTTTTCGGCCCAAGAGACCCAGTACTTC.